The 16 T cell receptor beta chains below were found in one sample sequenced in a study of cytomegalovirus exposure and HLA in healthy donors. The PCR employed 60 Vbeta primers together with 13 Jbeta primers. This table comes from immunoSEQ multiplex PCR, and its TCRdb copy is limited to in-frame clones, with some not included. The sample lists some 150,000 clones, approximately 61% occurring once. The sample comprised PBMCs. These receptors came from a woman aged 40 to 50 in good health and CMV-seronegative.

This chain joins TRBV19 and TRBJ2-6; D not resolved. The V gene's germline CDR1 is LNHDA and CDR2 SQIVND (reference sequence). Trimming took 7 bases from V and 0 from J, leaving 13 bases between them. CDR3 length equals 16 residues. CDR3 in DNA: TGTGCCAGTACTGGCCGAAAAAGCTCTGGGGCCAACGTCCTGACTTTC. This encodes CASTGRKSSGANVLTF.

V gene TRBV9 combines with J gene TRBJ1-1, with TRBD1 as a possible D gene (5 bases). Germline CDR1 SGDLS, CDR2 YYNGEE. This CDR3 comprises 16 residues. V dropped 2 bases and J dropped 0 bases, with 14 bases sitting between them. CDR3 residues: CASSVTVGGLNTEAFF. Here the CDR3 DNA reads TGTGCCAGCAGCGTGACCGTGGGGGGGTTGAACACTGAAGCTTTCTTT.

The chain couples TRBV15 to TRBJ1-2; 9 bases agree with TRBD1. V dropped 3 bases and J dropped 4; count of bases not matched to a gene: 9. This CDR3 has 16 residues. Germline-derived CDR1 and CDR2 are LNHNV and YYDKDF (reference sequence). In DNA form, the CDR3 reads TGTGCCACCAGCAGTCCTGGGGACAGGGTGGGCTATGGCTACACCTTC. It yields the protein CATSSPGDRVGYGYTF.

The CDR3 protein is CASSKTGFDNEQFF. For the CDR3, the DNA is TGTGCCAGCAGTAAGACAGGGTTCGACAATGAGCAGTTCTTC. The V call is TRBV27, the J call TRBJ2-1; 7 positions agree with TRBD1. Germline CDR1 MNHEY, CDR2 SMNVEV (reference sequence). CDR3 length: 14 residues. V was pared by 5 bases and J by 5 bases, with 6 bases of the junction left unmatched.

This clone came up a few times. V and J are TRBV11-1 and TRBJ2-5, with D possibly matching TRBD1 (5 bases). CDR3 length: 13 residues. V was pared by 5 bases and J by 5 bases, with 12 bases between. Germline V lookup: CDR1 SGHAT, CDR2 FQDESV (reference sequence). The CDR3 nucleotides read TGTGCCAGCAGCCCAGGGCCCCGGGAGACCCAGTACTTC. It codes for CASSPGPRETQYF.

The rearrangement links TRBV5-1 to TRBJ2-2; TRBD2 might be the D (6 bases). Germline CDR1 is SGHRS and CDR2 is YFSETQ. The V gene lost 0 bases and the J gene lost 2 bases, with 11 bases spanning the gap. This CDR3 is built from 16 residues. The CDR3 reads CASSLVGSGNTGELFF. The CDR3 nucleotides are TGCGCCAGCAGCTTGGTTGGTAGCGGAAACACCGGGGAGCTGTTTTTT.

The chain couples TRBV7-9 to TRBJ2-7, with D tentatively TRBD1 (6 bases). Germline loops: CDR1 SEHNR, CDR2 FQNEAQ (reference sequence). Trimming shortened V by 1 base and J by 6 bases, and 10 bases separated the two germline ends. CDR3 size: 13 residues. The CDR3 loop reads CASSLGGRVEQYF. The DNA of the CDR3 is TGTGCCAGCAGCTTAGGGGGGCGGGTCGAGCAGTACTTC.

The chain uses TRBV27 and TRBJ2-5, with 8 positions matching TRBD1. The J call may be wrong; the DNA end is better matched by TRBJ2-7. The germline V gene has CDR1 MNHEY and CDR2 SMNVEV (reference sequence). The CDR3 runs to 14 residues. The CDR3 loop is CASSLQGAVYEQYF. The CDR3 region has the DNA TGTGCCAGCAGTTTACAGGGGGCTGTCTACGAGCAGTACTTC.

This rearrangement joins TRBV19 to TRBJ2-7; TRBD1 agrees at 11 bases. The CDR3 length is 14 residues. V shed 8 bases, J shed 4 bases, and the junction held 7 bases outside the gene matches. Germline V gene lookup returns CDR1 LNHDA and CDR2 SQIVND (reference sequence). In nucleotides, the CDR3 is TGTGCCAGTTACTGGACAGGGGGCGATTACGAGCAGTACTTC. It codes for CASYWTGGDYEQYF. The entire variable domain, with the rest obtained from reference TRBV19 and TRBJ2-7, is as follows: DGGITQSPKYLFRKEGQNVTLSCEQNLNHDAMYWYRQDPGQGLRLIYYSQIVNDFQKGDIAEGYSVSREKKESFPLTVTSAQKNPTAFYLCASYWTGGDYEQYFGPGTRLTVT.

This clone occurred once. The chain has TRBV6-5 and TRBJ2-1; 9 bases match TRBD2. Germline V CDR1 and CDR2: MNHEY, SVGAGI. The trim removed 6 bases at V and 5 bases at J, leaving 5 bases unmatched. The CDR3 length is 14 residues. CDR3 DNA: TGTGCCAGCAGGCGGGGGGGACCTAACAATGAGCAGTTCTTC. Protein product: CASRRGGPNNEQFF.

V and J are TRBV28 and TRBJ1-5, with D tentatively TRBD1 (5 bases). The V end lost 3 bases, the J end lost 2 bases, and 14 bases lay between the germline ends. The CDR3 is 16 amino acids. Germline-derived CDR1 and CDR2 are MDHEN and SYDVKM. CDR3 in DNA: TGTGCCAGCAGTTTGCCCAGCGGGGGAGGCAATCAGCCCCAGCATTTT. Residues: CASSLPSGGGNQPQHF.

Only a few counts were recorded for this clone. The rearrangement uses TRBV5-4 and TRBJ2-3; 10 bases agree with TRBD2. The CDR3 is 17 amino acids. V dropped 1 base and J dropped 6; count of bases not matched to a gene: 11. Germline lookup yields CDR1 SGHNT and CDR2 YYREEE (reference sequence). The CDR3 DNA reads as TGTGCCAGCAGCTTGTCGGGCCTAGCGGGGGAGGGGGATACGCAGTATTTT. It yields the protein CASSLSGLAGEGDTQYF. Using reference TRBV5-4 and TRBJ2-3 for the parts outside the CDR3, the full variable domain is ETGVTQSPTHLIKTRGQQVTLRCSSQSGHNTVSWYQQALGQGPQFIFQYYREEENGRGNFPPRFSGLQFPNYSSELNVNALELDDSALYLCASSLSGLAGEGDTQYFGPGTRLTVL.

The table lists this clone with a few counts. V gene TRBV6-5 combines with J gene TRBJ2-7, with D possibly being TRBD1 (6 bases). The ends were cut back, 2 bases at V and 5 bases at J, with 10 bases in the middle. The CDR3 has 13 amino acids. CDR1 and CDR2 from the germline V gene are MNHEY and SVGAGI. The CDR3 DNA reads as TGTGCCAGCAGTTACAACAGGGTCGACGAGCAGTACTTC. Translated: CASSYNRVDEQYF.

The chain has TRBV7-3 and TRBJ2-5, with 9 bases identical to TRBD1. Per the germline V gene, CDR1 is SGHTA and CDR2 is FQGTGA. V shed 0 bases and J 3 bases; nucleotides not matched to a gene: 14. This CDR3 region has 19 residues. Written as DNA, the CDR3 is TGTGCCAGCAGCTTAACGTCCCTTTCCATGGACAGGGGCGAAGAGACCCAGTACTTC. Protein product: CASSLTSLSMDRGEETQYF.

The CDR3 DNA reads TGTGCCAGCAGCCCTCGGGGGGACAGGGAGATTGGCTACACCTTC. It specifies CASSPRGDREIGYTF. J is TRBJ1-2 and V is TRBV7-8; the match to TRBD1 covers 9 bases. Germline CDR1 reads SGHVS; CDR2 reads FQNEAQ. The CDR3 is 15 amino acids. The V gene end was trimmed by 5 bases and the J gene end by 7 bases; junction bases not matched to a gene: 11.

The rearrangement joins TRBV4-1 to TRBJ1-1; 9 nucleotides line up with TRBD1. Germline V CDR1 and CDR2: MGHRA, YSYEKL. The trim removed 4 bases at V and 5 bases at J, leaving 8 bases unmatched. The CDR3 spans 15 residues. The CDR3 here is CASSPLQGAGTEAFF. CDR3 DNA sequence: TGCGCCAGCAGCCCCTTACAGGGGGCTGGGACTGAAGCTTTCTTT.